Reported below is one T cell receptor (beta chain). In the study's own analysis: Amplifying reference gene primers gave estimates of nucleated cell counts. TCRdb's table, derived via immunoSEQ multiplex PCR, lists solely in-frame clones and lacks some. V, J and clone size are those of that table, while D and trimming were read from the DNA. The data show over 450,000 clones, about 89% seen once. The data were taken from a study of blood T cell repertoires in COVID-19. CDR3 size: 14 residues. V lost 5 bases, J lost 0 bases, and 8 bases lay in between. Per the germline V gene, CDR1 is MNHEY and CDR2 is SVGAGI.

The receptor comes from a woman in her 50s with COVID-19, enrolled during active disease. The sequenced sample was peripheral blood. The chain joins TRBV6-5 to TRBJ1-5; possibly TRBD1 for D (5 bases). CDR3: CASSQGYSNQPQHF. CDR3 DNA sequence: TGTGCCAGCAGTCAGGGTTATAGCAATCAGCCCCAGCATTTT.